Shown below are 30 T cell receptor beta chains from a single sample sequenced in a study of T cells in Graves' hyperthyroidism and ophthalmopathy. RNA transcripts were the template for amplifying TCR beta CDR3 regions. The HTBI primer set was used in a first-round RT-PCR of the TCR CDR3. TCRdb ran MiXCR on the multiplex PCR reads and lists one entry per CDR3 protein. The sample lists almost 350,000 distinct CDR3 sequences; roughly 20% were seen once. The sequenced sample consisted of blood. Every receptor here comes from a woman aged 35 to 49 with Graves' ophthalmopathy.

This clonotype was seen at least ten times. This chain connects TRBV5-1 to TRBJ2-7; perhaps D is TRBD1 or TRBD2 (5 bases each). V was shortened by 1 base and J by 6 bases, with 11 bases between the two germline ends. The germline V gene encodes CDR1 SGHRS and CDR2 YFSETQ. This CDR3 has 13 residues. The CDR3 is CASSLRRGTEQYF. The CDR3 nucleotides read TGCGCCAGCAGCTTGCGTCGGGGCACCGAGCAGTACTTC.

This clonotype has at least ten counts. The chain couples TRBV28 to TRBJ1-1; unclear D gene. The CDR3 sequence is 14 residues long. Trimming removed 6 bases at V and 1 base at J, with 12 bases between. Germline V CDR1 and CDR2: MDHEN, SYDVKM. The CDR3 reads CASSPWPSNTEAFF. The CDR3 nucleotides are TGTGCCAGCAGCCCCTGGCCTTCGAACACTGAAGCTTTCTTT.

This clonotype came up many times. CDR3 region: CASSVFGNEAFF. The CDR3 DNA follows: TGTGCCAGCAGTGTTTTCGGGAACGAAGCTTTCTTT. The J gene is TRBJ1-1, the V gene TRBV6-1; D gene unclear. V was shortened by 4 bases and J by 8 bases, with 11 bases between the two germline ends. Germline V gene sequence: CDR1 MNHNS, CDR2 SASEGT. CDR3 length: 12 amino acids.

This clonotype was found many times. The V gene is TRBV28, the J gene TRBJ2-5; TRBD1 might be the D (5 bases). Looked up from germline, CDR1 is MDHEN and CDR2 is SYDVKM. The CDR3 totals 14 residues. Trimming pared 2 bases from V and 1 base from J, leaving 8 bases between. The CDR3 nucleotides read TGTGCCAGCAGTTTAACAGGAACCCAAGAGACCCAGTACTTC. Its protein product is CASSLTGTQETQYF. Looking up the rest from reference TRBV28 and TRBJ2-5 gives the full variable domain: DVKVTQSSRYLVKRTGEKVFLECVQDMDHENMFWYRQDPGLGLRLIYFSYDVKMKEKGDIPEGYSVSREKKERFSLILESASTNQTSMYLCASSLTGTQETQYFGPGTRLLVL.

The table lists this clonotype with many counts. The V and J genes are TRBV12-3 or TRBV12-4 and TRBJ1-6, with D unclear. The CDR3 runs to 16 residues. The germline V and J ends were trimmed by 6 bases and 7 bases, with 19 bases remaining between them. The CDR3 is CASSPQFQLLNSPLHF. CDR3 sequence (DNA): TGTGCCAGCAGCCCGCAATTTCAACTTCTCAATTCACCCCTCCACTTT.

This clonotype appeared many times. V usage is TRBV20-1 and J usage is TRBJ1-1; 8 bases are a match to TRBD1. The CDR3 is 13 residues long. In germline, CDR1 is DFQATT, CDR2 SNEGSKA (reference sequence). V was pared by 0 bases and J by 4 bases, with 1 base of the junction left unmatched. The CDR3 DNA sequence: TGCAGTGCTAGAGAGGACAGGGCCACTGAAGCTTTCTTT. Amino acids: CSAREDRATEAFF.

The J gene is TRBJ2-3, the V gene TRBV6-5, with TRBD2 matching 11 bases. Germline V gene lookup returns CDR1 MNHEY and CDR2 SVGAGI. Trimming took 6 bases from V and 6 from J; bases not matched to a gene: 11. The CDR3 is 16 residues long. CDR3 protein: CASSFSTSGGADTQYF. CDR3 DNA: TGTGCCAGCAGCTTCTCTACTAGCGGGGGTGCGGATACGCAGTATTTT.

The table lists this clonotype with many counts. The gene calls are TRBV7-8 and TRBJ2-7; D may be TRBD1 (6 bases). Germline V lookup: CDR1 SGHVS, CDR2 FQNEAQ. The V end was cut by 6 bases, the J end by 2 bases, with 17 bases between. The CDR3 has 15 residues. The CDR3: CASRRAGVIAYEQYF. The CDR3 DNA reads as TGTGCCAGCAGGAGGGCAGGGGTGATCGCCTACGAGCAGTACTTC.

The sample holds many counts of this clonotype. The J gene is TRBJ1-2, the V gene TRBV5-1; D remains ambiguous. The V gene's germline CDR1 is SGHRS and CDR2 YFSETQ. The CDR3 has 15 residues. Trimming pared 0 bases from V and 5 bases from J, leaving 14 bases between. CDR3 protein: CASSLEGSTTYGYTF. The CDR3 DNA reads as TGCGCCAGCAGCTTGGAGGGCAGCACGACATATGGCTACACCTTC.

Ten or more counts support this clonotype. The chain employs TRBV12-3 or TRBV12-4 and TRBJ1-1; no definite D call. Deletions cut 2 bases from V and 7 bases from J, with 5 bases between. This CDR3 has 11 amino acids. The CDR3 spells CASSLYGEAFF. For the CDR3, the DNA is TGTGCCAGCAGTTTATATGGTGAAGCTTTCTTT.

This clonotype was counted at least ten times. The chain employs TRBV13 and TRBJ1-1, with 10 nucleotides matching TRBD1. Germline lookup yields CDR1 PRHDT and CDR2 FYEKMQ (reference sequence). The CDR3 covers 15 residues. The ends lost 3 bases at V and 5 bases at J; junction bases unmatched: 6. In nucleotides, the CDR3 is TGTGCCAGCAGCTTGGGACAGGGGCGGCGAACTGAAGCTTTCTTT. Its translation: CASSLGQGRRTEAFF.

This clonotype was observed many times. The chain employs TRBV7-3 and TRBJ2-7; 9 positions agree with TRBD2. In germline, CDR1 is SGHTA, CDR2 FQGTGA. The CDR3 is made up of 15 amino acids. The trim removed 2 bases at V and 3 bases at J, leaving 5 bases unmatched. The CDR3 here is CASSLGSGSIYEQYF. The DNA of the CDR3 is TGTGCCAGCAGCTTAGGTAGCGGGAGTATCTACGAGCAGTACTTC.

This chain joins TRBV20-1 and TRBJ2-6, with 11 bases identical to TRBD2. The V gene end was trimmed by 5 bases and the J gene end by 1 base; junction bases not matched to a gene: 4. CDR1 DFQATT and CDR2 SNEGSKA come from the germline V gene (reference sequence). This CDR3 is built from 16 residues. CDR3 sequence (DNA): TGCAGTGCTTGCCTAGCGGGAGGTTCTGGGGCCAACGTCCTGACTTTC. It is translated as CSACLAGGSGANVLTF.

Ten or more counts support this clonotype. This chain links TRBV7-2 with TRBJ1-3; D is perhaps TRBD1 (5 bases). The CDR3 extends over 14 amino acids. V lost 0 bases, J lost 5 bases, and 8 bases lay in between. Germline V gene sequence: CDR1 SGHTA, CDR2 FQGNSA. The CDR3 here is CASSLAGQRNTIYF. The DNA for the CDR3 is TGTGCCAGCAGCTTAGCGGGGCAGAGAAACACCATATATTTT.

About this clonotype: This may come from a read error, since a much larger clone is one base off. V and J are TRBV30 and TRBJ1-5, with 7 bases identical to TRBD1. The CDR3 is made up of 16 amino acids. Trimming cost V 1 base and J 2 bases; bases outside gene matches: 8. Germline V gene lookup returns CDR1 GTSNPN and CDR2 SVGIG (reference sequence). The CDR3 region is CAWSGQGGMGNQPQHF. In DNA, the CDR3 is TGTGCCTGGAGTGGACAGGGAGGTATGGGCAATCAGCCCCAGCATTTT.

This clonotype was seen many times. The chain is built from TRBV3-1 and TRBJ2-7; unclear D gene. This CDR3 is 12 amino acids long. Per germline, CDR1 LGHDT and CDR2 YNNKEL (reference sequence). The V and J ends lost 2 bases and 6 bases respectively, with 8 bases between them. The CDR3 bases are TGTGCCAGCAGCCAACAACCAGCCGAGCAGTACTTC. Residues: CASSQQPAEQYF.

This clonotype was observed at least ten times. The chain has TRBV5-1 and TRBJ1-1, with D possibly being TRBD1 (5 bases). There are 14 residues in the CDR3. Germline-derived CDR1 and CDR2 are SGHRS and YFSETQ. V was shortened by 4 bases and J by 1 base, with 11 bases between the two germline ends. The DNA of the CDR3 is TGCGCCAGCAGCGAAGGGGTGGAGAACACTGAAGCTTTCTTT. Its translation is CASSEGVENTEAFF.

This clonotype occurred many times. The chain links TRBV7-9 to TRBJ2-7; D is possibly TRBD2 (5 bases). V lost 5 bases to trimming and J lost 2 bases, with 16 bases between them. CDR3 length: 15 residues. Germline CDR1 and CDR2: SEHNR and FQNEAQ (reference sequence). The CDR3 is CASSPLLDLTYEQYF. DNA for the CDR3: TGTGCCAGCAGCCCATTACTAGACCTTACCTACGAGCAGTACTTC.

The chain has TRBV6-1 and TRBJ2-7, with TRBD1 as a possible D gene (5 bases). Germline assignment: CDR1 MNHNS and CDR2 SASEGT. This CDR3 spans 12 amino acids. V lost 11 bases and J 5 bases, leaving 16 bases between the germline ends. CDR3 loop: CAARRALNEQYF. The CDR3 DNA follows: TGTGCCGCCCGCAGGGCCTTGAACGAGCAGTACTTC.

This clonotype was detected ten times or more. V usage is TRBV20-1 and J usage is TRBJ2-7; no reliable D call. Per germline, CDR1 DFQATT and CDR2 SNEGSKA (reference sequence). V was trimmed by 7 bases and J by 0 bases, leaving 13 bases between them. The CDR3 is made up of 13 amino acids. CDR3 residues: CSVGPRSSYEQYF. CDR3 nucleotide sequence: TGCAGTGTTGGACCTCGGAGCTCCTACGAGCAGTACTTC.

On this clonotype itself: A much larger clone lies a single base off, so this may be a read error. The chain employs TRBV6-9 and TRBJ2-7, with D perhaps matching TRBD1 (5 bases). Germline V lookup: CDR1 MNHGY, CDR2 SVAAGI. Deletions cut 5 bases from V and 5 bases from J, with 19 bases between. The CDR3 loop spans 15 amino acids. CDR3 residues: CASSEETVGSDEQYF. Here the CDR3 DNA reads TGTGCCAGCAGTGAGGAGACAGTGGGTAGTGACGAGCAGTACTTC.

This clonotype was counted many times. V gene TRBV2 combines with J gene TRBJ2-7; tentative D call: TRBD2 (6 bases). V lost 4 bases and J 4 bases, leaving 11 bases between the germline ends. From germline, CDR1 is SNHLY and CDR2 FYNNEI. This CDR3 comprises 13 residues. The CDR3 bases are TGTGCCAGCAGTGGCATAGCGGTGTACGAGCAGTACTTC. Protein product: CASSGIAVYEQYF.

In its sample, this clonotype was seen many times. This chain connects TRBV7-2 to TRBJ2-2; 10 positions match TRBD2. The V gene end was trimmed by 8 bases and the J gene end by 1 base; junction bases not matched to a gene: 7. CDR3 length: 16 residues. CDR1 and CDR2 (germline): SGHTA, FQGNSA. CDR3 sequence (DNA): TGTGCCAGCCCAACCCCTAGCGGGAGGAACACCGGGGAGCTGTTTTTT. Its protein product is CASPTPSGRNTGELFF.

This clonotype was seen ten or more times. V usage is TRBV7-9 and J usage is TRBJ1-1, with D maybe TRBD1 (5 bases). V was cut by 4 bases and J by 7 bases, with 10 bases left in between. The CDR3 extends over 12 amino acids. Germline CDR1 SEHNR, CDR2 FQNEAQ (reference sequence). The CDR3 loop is CASSSGSIEAFF. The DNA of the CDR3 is TGTGCCAGCAGCTCAGGGTCGATTGAAGCTTTCTTT.

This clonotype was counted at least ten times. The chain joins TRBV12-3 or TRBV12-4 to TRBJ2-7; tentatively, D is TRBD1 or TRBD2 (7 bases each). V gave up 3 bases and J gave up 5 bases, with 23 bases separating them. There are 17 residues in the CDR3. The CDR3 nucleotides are TGTGCCAGCAGTTTGAAGTCAGGGGGAGGGTCGATCCACGAGCAGTACTTC. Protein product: CASSLKSGGGSIHEQYF.

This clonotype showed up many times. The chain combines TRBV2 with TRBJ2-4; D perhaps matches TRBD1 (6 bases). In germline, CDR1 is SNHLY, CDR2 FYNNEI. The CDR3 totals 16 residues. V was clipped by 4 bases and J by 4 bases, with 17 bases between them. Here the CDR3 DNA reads TGTGCCAGCAGTGGAGACCTGGACAGAGTTAAAAACATTCAGTACTTC. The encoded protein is CASSGDLDRVKNIQYF.

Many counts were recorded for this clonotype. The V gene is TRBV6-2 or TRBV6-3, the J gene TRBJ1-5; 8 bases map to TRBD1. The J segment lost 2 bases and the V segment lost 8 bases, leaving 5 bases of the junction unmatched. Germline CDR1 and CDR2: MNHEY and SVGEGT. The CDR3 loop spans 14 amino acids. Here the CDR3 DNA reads TGTGCCAGCGTTCAGGGGGCTGGCAATCAGCCCCAGCATTTT. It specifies CASVQGAGNQPQHF.

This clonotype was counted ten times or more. The CDR3 loop is CASSSRTGRSDEQYF. The CDR3 DNA is TGTGCCAGCAGCTCCAGGACAGGTCGGTCGGACGAGCAGTACTTC. The rearrangement joins TRBV6-2 or TRBV6-3 to TRBJ2-7, with 7 bases identical to TRBD1. Germline-derived CDR1 and CDR2 are MNHEY and SVGEGT. CDR3 length: 15 amino acids. Trimming took 6 bases from V and 5 from J; bases not matched to a gene: 13.

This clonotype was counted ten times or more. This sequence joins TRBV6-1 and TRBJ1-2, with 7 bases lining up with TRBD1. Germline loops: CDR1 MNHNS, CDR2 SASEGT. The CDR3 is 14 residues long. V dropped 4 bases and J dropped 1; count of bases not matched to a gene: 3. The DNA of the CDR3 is TGTGCCAGCAGTGGGACAGGATTTAACTATGGCTACACCTTC. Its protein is CASSGTGFNYGYTF.

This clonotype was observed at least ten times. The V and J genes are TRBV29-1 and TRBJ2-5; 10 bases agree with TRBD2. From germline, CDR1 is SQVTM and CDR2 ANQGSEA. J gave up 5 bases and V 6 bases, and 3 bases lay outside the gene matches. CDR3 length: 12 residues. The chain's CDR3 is CSVASGSETQYF. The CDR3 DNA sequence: TGCAGCGTCGCTAGCGGGAGTGAGACCCAGTACTTC. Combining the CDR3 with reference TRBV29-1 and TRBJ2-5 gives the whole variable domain SAVISQKPSRDICQRGTSLTIQCQVDSQVTMMFWYRQQPGQSLTLIATANQGSEATYESGFVIDKFPISRPNLTFSTLTVSNMSPEDSSIYLCSVASGSETQYFGPGTRLLVL.